This T cell receptor beta chain comes out of a study of shared clonotypes between healthy human individuals. Study overall: Each donor contributed plates that comprised three CD4 naive, three CD4 memory, two CD8 naive and one CD8 memory.

Replicate PCRs for sorted subsets used around 190 ng DNA; this equaled about 30,000 T cell genomes. Libraries were prepared by immunoSEQ multiplex PCR; TCRdb keeps only in-frame clonotypes and omits some of them. In the table there are roughly 1,100,000 clones, about 76% of which are singletons. This clone was seen a single time. The identical CDR3 is also encoded by other nucleotide sequences in the sample. The authors divided CD4+ cells into CD45RA+ naive and CD45RA-negative memory subsets. The TCR sequence derives from a man aged 18-30 years in good health. Sequencing was performed on memory CD4+ T cells sorted from blood. The subset: CD45RA-negative fraction.

CDR3 sequence (DNA): TGCGCCAGCAGTTCAGGGGGTGGGAATCAGCCCCAGCATTTT. Protein sequence: CASSSGGGNQPQHF. V gene TRBV5-1 combines with J gene TRBJ1-5, with 7 nucleotides matching TRBD1. Trimming at V came to 5 bases and at J to 4 bases, leaving 6 bases not matched to a gene. Germline CDR1 reads SGHRS; CDR2 reads YFSETQ. The CDR3 is 14 amino acids. Based on the CDR3 plus reference TRBV5-1 and TRBJ1-5, the full variable domain is KAGVTQTPRYLIKTRGQQVTLSCSPISGHRSVSWYQQTPGQGLQFLFEYFSETQRNKGNFPGRFSGRQFSNSRSEMNVSTLELGDSALYLCASSSGGGNQPQHFGDGTRLSIL.